This T cell receptor (beta chain) was recovered during a study of T cell changes during pregnancy in multiple sclerosis. Per the germline V gene, CDR1 is LGHNT and CDR2 is FRNRAP. V dropped 1 base and J dropped 2; count of bases not matched to a gene: 5. The CDR3 covers 16 residues. Clones were sequenced by immunoSEQ multiplex PCR, and TCRdb holds only the in-frame ones, with some missing. There are around 64,000 clones in the sample; 85% to 95% occur only once, and about 2.6% lies in the top ten. The material sequenced was CD8+ T cells from peripheral blood mononuclear cells, taken in the third trimester of pregnancy. The TCR comes from a female donor with multiple sclerosis, enrolled in a pregnancy study. The chain has TRBV12-5 and TRBJ2-5, with 9 bases identical to TRBD1. In DNA, the CDR3 is TGTGCTAGTGGTTTGGGGGGGACAGGGCCACAAGAGACCCAGTACTTC. Translated: CASGLGGTGPQETQYF.